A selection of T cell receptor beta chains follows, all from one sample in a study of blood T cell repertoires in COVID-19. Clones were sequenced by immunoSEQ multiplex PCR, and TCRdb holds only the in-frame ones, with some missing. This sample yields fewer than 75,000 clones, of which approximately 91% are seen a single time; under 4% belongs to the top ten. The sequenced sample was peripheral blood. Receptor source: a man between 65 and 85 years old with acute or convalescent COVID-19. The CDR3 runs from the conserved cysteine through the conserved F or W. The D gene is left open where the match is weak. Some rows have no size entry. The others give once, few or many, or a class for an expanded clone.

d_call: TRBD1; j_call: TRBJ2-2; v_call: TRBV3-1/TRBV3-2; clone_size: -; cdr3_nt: TGTGCCAGCAGCCATTACGGGACAGGGGGCGGCGGGGAGCTGTTTTTT; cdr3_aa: CASSHYGTGGGGELFF
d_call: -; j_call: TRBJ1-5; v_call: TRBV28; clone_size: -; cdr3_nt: TGTGCCAGCAGCCCTGGAGGAGGCCCCCATCAGCCCCAGCATTTT; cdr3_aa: CASSPGGGPHQPQHF
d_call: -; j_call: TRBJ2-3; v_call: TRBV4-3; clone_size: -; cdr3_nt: TGCGCCAGCAGCCCGGGATTTAGCACAGATACGCAGTATTTT; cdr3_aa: CASSPGFSTDTQYF
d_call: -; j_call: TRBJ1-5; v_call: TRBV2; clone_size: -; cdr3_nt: TGTGCCAGCCGTTACACCGGGACGGGACTACAGCCCCAGCATTTT; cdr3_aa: CASRYTGTGLQPQHF
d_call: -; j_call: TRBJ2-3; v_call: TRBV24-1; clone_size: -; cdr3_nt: TGTGCCACCAGCAACGCCGGGGGTGGCCCAGATACGCAGTATTTT; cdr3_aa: CATSNAGGGPDTQYF
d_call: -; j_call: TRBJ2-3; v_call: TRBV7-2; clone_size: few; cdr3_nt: TGTGCCAGCAGCTTAGTCGCTAGTCAGGGCGCTAGCACAGATACGCAGTATTTT; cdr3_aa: CASSLVASQGASTDTQYF
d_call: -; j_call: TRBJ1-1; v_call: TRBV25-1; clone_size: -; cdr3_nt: TGTGCCAGCAGTGAAGAGGGTACAGTAGCTTTCTTT; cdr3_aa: CASSEEGTVAFF
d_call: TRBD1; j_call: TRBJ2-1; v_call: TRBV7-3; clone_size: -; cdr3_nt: TGTGCCAGCAGTACCCCTAGAGGGACAGGGTCGGGTGAGCAGTTCTTC; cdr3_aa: CASSTPRGTGSGEQFF
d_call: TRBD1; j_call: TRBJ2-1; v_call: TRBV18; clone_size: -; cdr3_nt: TGTGCCAGCCAGGGGGCCTCTAACTACAATGAGCAGTTCTTC; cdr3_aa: CASQGASNYNEQFF
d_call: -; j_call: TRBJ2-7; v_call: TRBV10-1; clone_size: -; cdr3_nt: TGCGCCAGCAGTGAGAGGTGGGTGCGGGGCGGATCCCCCTACGAGCAGTACTTC; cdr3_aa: CASSERWVRGGSPYEQYF
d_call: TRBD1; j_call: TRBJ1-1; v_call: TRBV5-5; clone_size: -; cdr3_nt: TGTGCCAGCAGCACGACAGGGAGTGGGACTGAAGCTTTCTTT; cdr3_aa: CASSTTGSGTEAFF
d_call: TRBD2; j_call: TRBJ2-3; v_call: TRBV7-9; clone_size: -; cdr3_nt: TGTGCCAGCAGCTTAAACCTTCGAGCGGGGGACACAGATACGCAGTATTTT; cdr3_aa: CASSLNLRAGDTDTQYF
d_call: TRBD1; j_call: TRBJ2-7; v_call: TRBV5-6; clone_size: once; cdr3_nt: TGTGCCAGCAGCTTGGGGGATTTATGGGACAGGGGTTCCTACGAGCAGTACTTC; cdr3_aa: CASSLGDLWDRGSYEQYF
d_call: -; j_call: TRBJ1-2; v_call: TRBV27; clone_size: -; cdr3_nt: TGTGCCAGCAGCGCGACAGGACTCTATGGCTACACCTTC; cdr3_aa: CASSATGLYGYTF
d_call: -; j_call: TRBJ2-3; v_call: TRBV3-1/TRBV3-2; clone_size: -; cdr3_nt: TGTGCCAGCAGCCAAGATGCGCCCACCAATACGCAGTATTTT; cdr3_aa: CASSQDAPTNTQYF
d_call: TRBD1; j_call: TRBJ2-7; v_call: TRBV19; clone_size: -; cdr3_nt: TGTGCCAGTAGCTGGGACACAGGGGGCTTCTACGAGCAGTACTTC; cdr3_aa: CASSWDTGGFYEQYF
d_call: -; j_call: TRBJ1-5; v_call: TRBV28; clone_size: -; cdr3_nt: TGTGCCAGCAGTTTTCGATCCTCACAGGGACAGCCCCAGCATTTT; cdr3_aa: CASSFRSSQGQPQHF
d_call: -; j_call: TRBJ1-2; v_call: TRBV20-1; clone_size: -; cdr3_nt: TGCAGTGCTAGTATGGCGCTCAGGGGCGGCTACACCTTC; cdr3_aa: CSASMALRGGYTF
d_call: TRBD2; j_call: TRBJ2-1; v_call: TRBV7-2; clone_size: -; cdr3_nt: TGTGCCAGCAGCCCTCAATCAACTAGCGTTGAGCAGTTCTTC; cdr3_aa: CASSPQSTSVEQFF
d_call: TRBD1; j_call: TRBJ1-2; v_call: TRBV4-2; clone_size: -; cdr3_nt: TGTGCCAGCAGCACGGACAGGGTTGGCTATGGCTACACCTTC; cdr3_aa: CASSTDRVGYGYTF